The entry that follows covers one T cell receptor (beta chain) sequence. At the DNA level, this CDR3 is encoded by other sequences in the same sample as well. CDR1 is LGHNA and CDR2 is YNFKEQ in the germline V gene. The CDR3 totals 14 residues. Trimming left V 0 bases short and J 10 bases short, with 13 bases between. The data are from a study of blood T cell repertoires in COVID-19. Study information: The United States, Italy and Spain were the sources of the acute and convalescent COVID-19 samples.

Authors' methods: Estimates of nucleated cell counts were drawn from the amplification of reference gene primers. This table comes from immunoSEQ multiplex PCR, and its TCRdb copy is limited to in-frame clones, with some not included. D and trimming were read from the DNA, whereas the V and J calls and clone size are those reported in that table. This table holds about 140,000 clones, almost 85% found once. Enrollees, roughly 18 to 89 years old, lived in 24 US areas. Cohorts were assigned according to the clinical history that participants reported. Sequencing was done on a sample of PBMCs or T cells enriched from blood (not recorded which). The TCR comes from a man between 35 and 55 years old with acute COVID-19. This chain joins TRBV4-2 and TRBJ1-5; D not certain. The CDR3 is CASSQDTGYGPQHF. The CDR3 bases are TGTGCCAGCAGCCAAGATACGGGATATGGACCCCAGCATTTT.